The 4 T cell receptor beta chains below all came from one sample that was sequenced in a study of vaccination effects on CD4 cells after COVID-19. Antigen-specific CD4+ T cells expanded by the ViraFEST assay with viral peptide pools were then sequenced. Following 10 days of culture, CD4+ T cells were isolated. Participants were vaccinated with two doses of either the BNT162b2 or mRNA-1273 vaccine. Their cognate antigens are unknown. Measured with immunoSEQ multiplex PCR; TCRdb has only the in-frame clones, and not every one. This sample has about 72,000 clones; about 81% occur once, and the top ten carry 1% to 1.5%. This specimen consisted of CD4+ T cells from PBMCs cultured with HCoV-229E spike peptides, obtained after COVID-19 vaccination. Source of these receptors: a human donor who received a COVID-19 vaccine.

The chain combines TRBV27 with TRBJ1-3; possibly TRBD1 for D (5 bases). The CDR3 extends over 16 amino acids. CDR1 is MNHEY and CDR2 is SMNVEV in the germline V gene (reference sequence). V was pared by 5 bases and J by 4 bases, with 18 bases between. CDR3 residues: CASSKWGGLRGNTIYF. CDR3 bases: TGTGCCAGCAGTAAATGGGGGGGTCTAAGAGGAAACACCATATATTTT.

The rearrangement joins TRBV19 to TRBJ1-5; D remains unclear. Trimming cost V 4 bases and J 7 bases, with 14 bases left between them. This CDR3 has 14 amino acids. Germline values: CDR1 LNHDA, CDR2 SQIVND (reference sequence). The CDR3 loop is CASSTQAELQPQHF. The CDR3 DNA follows: TGTGCCAGTAGTACCCAAGCGGAGCTACAGCCCCAGCATTTT.

The DNA of the CDR3 is TGTGCCAGCAGTTCACAGGGGGTTAGGAATGGCTACACCTTC. Translated: CASSSQGVRNGYTF. This chain connects TRBV27 to TRBJ1-2; 8 bases align to TRBD1. The V and J ends lost 4 bases and 6 bases, in that order; junction bases with no gene match: 7. Germline CDR1 is MNHEY and CDR2 is SMNVEV (reference sequence). This CDR3 is built from 14 residues.

In this sample, this clone turned up a few times. The chain uses TRBV6-5 and TRBJ1-5; D is unclear. Deletions cut 3 bases from V and 4 bases from J, with 7 bases between. CDR1 and CDR2 from the germline V gene are MNHEY and SVGAGI. The CDR3 totals 13 residues. CDR3 protein: CASSYGINQPQHF. As DNA, the CDR3 is TGTGCCAGCAGTTATGGAATAAATCAGCCCCAGCATTTT.